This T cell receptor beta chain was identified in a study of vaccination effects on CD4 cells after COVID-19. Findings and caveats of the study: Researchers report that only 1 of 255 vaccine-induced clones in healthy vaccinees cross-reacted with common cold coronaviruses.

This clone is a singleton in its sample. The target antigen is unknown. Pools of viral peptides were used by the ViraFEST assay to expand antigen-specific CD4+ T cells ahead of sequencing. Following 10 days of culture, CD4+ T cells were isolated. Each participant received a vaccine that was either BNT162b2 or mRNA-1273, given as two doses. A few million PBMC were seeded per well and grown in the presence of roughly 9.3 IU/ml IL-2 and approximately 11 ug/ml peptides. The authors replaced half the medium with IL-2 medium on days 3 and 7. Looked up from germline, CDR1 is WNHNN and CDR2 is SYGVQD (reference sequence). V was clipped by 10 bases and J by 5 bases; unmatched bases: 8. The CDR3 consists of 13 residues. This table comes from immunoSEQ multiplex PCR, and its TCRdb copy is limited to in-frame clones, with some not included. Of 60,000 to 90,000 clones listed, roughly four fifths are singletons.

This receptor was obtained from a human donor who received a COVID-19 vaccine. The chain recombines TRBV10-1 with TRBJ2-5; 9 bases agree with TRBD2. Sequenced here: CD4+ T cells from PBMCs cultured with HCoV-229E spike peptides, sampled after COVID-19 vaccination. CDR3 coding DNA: TGCGCCATTGGGGCTAGCGGGGACGAGACCCAGTACTTC. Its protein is CAIGASGDETQYF.